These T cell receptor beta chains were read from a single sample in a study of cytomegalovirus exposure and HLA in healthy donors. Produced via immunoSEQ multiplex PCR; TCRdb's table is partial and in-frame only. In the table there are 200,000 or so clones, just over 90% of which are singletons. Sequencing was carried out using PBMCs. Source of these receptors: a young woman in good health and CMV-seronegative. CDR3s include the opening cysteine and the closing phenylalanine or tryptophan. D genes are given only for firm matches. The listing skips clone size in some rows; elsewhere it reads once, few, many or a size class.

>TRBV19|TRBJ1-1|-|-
CASSMGQTEAFF
TGTGCCAGTAGTATGGGGCAAACTGAAGCTTTCTTT
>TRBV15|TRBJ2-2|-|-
CATSRVRGRDTGELFF
TGTGCCACCAGCAGAGTTAGGGGGAGGGATACCGGGGAGCTGTTTTTT
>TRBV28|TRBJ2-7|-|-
CASRSGTLYEQYF
TGTGCCAGCAGATCCGGGACACTTTACGAGCAGTACTTC
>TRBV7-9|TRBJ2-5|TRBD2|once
CASSSPRLAVLPNGETQYF
TGTGCCAGCAGCTCTCCCCGACTAGCGGTGCTACCGAACGGGGAGACCCAGTACTTC
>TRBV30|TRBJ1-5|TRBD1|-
CAWSLGQGANQPQHF
TGTGCCTGGAGCTTGGGGCAGGGGGCCAATCAGCCCCAGCATTTT
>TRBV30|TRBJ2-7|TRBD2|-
CAWSVPRSGSYEQYF
TGTGCCTGGAGCGTACCCCGAAGCGGGAGCTACGAGCAGTACTTC
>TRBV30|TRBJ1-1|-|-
CAWSTGGALRNTEAFF
TGTGCCTGGAGTACAGGCGGGGCGTTGAGGAACACTGAAGCTTTCTTT
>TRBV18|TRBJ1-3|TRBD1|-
CASSPGTVLPGNTIYF
TGTGCCAGCTCACCAGGGACAGTACTCCCTGGAAACACCATATATTTT
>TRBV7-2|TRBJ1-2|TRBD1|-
CASRRPGQGNGYTF
TGTGCCAGCAGGAGGCCGGGACAGGGCAATGGCTACACCTTC
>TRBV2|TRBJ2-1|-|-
CASSPERPGMNEQFF
TGTGCCAGCAGTCCCGAGAGGCCCGGGATGAATGAGCAGTTCTTC
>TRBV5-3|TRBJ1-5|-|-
CARMNRAHSNQPQHF
TGTGCCAGAATGAACAGGGCCCATAGCAATCAGCCCCAGCATTTT
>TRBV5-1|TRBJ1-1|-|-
CASSRFRPQGRRRDTEAFF
TGCGCCAGCAGCCGCTTCAGACCGCAGGGGCGCCGAAGGGACACTGAAGCTTTCTTT
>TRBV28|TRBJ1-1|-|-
CASSLGAALQAFF
TGTGCCAGCAGCTTAGGGGCCGCCCTCCAAGCTTTCTTT
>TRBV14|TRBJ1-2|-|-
CASSLPGYYGYTF
TGTGCCAGCAGCCTCCCGGGGTACTATGGCTACACCTTC
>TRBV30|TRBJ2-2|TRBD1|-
CAWSVRGQRNTGELFF
TGTGCCTGGAGTGTACGGGGACAGCGGAACACCGGGGAGCTGTTTTTT
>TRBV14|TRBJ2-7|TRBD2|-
CASSRLLAGGGEQYF
TGTGCCAGCAGCCGACTACTAGCGGGAGGAGGTGAGCAGTACTTC
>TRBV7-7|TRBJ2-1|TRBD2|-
CASSLASGSNEQFF
TGTGCCAGCAGCTTAGCTAGCGGGAGCAATGAGCAGTTCTTC
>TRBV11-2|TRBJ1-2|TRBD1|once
CASSPLLGDRVLSNYGYTF
TGTGCCAGCAGCCCCCTGTTAGGGGACAGGGTTCTGTCTAACTATGGCTACACCTTC
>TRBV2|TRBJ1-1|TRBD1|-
CATSTGGDSEAFF
TGTGCCACTTCGACAGGGGGCGATTCTGAAGCTTTCTTT
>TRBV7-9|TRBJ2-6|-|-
CASSFLAGANVLTF
TGTGCCAGCAGCTTTCTTGCTGGGGCCAACGTCCTGACTTTC
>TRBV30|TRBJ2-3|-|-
CAWSVVMGPSTDTQYF
TGTGCCTGGAGTGTAGTAATGGGGCCCAGCACAGATACGCAGTATTTT
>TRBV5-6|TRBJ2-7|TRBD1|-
CASSSRGTGVHEQYF
TGTGCCAGCAGCTCCAGAGGGACAGGGGTCCACGAGCAGTACTTC
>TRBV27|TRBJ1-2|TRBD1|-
CASSISGTEGYGYTF
TGTGCCAGCAGTATATCCGGGACAGAGGGCTATGGCTACACCTTC
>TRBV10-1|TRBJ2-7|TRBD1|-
CASSEVGQGPYEQYF
TGCGCCAGCAGTGAGGTCGGACAGGGCCCCTACGAGCAGTACTTC